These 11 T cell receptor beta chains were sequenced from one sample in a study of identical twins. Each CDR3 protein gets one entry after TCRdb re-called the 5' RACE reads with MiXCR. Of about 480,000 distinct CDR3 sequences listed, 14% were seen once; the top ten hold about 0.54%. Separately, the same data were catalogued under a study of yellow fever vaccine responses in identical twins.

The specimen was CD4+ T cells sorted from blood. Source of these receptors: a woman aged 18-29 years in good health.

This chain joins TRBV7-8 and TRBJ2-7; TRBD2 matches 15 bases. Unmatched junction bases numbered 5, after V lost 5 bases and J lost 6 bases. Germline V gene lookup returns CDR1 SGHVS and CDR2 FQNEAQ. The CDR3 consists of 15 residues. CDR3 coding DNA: TGTGCCAGCAGCCTAAGGGGACTAGCGGGGGGCGAGCAGTACTTC. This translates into CASSLRGLAGGEQYF.

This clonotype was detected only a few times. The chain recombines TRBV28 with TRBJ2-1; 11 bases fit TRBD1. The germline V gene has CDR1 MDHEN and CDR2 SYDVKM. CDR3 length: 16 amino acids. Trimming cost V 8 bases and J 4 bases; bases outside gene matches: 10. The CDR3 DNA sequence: TGTGCCAGCGGGGGACCCGGGACAGGGGGATACAATGAGCAGTTCTTC. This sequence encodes CASGGPGTGGYNEQFF.

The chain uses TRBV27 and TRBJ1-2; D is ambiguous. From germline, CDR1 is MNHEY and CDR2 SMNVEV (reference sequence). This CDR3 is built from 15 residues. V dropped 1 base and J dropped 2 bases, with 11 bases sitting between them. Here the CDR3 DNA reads TGTGCCAGCAGTTTATTTGGCGGATTGAACTATGGCTACACCTTC. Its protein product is CASSLFGGLNYGYTF.

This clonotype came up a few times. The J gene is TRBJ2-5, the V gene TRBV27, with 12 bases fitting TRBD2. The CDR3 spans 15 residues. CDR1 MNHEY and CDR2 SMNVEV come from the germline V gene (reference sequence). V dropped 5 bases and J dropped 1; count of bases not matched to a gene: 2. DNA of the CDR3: TGTGCCAGCAGTCCTAGCGGGAGGGGCCAAGAGACCCAGTACTTC. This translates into CASSPSGRGQETQYF.

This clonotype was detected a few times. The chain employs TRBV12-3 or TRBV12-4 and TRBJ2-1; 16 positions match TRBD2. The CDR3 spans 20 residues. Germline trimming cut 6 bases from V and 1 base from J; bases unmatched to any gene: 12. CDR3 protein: CASRHELGLAGGTSYNEQFF. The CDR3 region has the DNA TGTGCCAGCAGACACGAGCTGGGACTAGCGGGGGGGACGTCCTACAATGAGCAGTTCTTC.

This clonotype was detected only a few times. The CDR3 region has the DNA TGCAGCGCCCGGGGGGTAGCGAAGGCCGGGGAGCTGTTTTTT. Amino acid sequence: CSARGVAKAGELFF. The rearrangement uses TRBV29-1 and TRBJ2-2, with 7 bases matching TRBD2. Trimming took 7 bases from V and 6 from J; bases not matched to a gene: 11. CDR3 length: 14 residues. CDR1 SQVTM and CDR2 ANQGSEA come from the germline V gene.

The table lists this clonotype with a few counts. CDR3 coding DNA: TGTGCCAGCAGTCATACACGCCGGGGGACTGAAGCTTTCTTT. Amino acids: CASSHTRRGTEAFF. The chain joins TRBV6-1 to TRBJ1-1, with D maybe TRBD1 (5 bases). The CDR3 length is 14 residues. CDR1 MNHNS and CDR2 SASEGT come from the germline V gene. With 5 bases removed from V and 5 bases from J, the gap between germline ends came to 15 bases.

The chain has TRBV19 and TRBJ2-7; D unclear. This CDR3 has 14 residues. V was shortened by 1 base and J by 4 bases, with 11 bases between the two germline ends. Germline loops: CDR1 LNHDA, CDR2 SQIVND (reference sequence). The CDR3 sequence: CASSIVGSAYEQYF. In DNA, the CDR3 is TGTGCCAGTAGTATAGTCGGCTCTGCTTACGAGCAGTACTTC.

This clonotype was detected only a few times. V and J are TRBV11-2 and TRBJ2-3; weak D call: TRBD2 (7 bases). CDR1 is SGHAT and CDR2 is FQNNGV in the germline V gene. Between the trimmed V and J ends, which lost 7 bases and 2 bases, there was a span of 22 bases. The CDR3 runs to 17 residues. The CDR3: CASTRTGASGDTDTQYF. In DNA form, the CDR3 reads TGTGCCAGCACCCGAACGGGGGCTAGCGGAGACACAGATACGCAGTATTTT. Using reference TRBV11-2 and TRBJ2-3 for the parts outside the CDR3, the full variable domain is EAGVAQSPRYKIIEKRQSVAFWCNPISGHATLYWYQQILGQGPKLLIQFQNNGVVDDSQLPKDRFSAERLKGVDSTLKIQPAKLEDSAVYLCASTRTGASGDTDTQYFGPGTRLTVL.

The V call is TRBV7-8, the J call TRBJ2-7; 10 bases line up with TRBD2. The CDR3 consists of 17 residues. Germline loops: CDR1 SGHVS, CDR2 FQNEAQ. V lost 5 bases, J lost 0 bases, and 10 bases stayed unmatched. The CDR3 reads CASSPSGRASSSYEQYF. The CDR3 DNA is TGTGCCAGCAGCCCCAGCGGGAGGGCCTCAAGCTCCTACGAGCAGTACTTC.

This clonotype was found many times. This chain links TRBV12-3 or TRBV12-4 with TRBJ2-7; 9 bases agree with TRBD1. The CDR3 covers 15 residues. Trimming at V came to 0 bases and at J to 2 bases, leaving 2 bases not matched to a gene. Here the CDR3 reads CASSLAGTGTYEQYF. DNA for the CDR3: TGTGCCAGCAGTTTAGCCGGGACAGGGACCTACGAGCAGTACTTC.